Here is one T cell receptor (beta chain) with its context. Templates that were synthetic TCR analogs were spiked into each PCR. Method: immunoSEQ multiplex PCR; TCRdb's copy keeps in-frame clones and lacks some. The sample has 100,000 to 150,000 clones, around 86% seen once. Time point of the sample: peripheral blood 6 weeks after treatment start. These data originate in a study of PD-L1 blockade in urothelial cancer. Overall study: At 3 weeks after treatment start (second dose) and again at 6 weeks, blood was analyzed.

V dropped 4 bases and J dropped 3 bases, with 16 bases sitting between them. Germline V gene lookup returns CDR1 LNHNV and CDR2 YYDKDF (reference sequence). The CDR3 spans 16 residues. This TCR derives from a man aged 45-65 years with urothelial cancer. The V call is TRBV15, the J call TRBJ2-1; perhaps TRBD2 as D (5 bases). This material consisted of PBMCs, taken around atezolizumab (anti-PD-L1) treatment. CDR3 protein: CATSKAGVANYNEQFF. The CDR3 DNA reads as TGTGCCACCAGCAAAGCCGGGGTAGCGAACTACAATGAGCAGTTCTTC.